The clone carrying this T cell receptor beta chain came up a few times. Its antigen is currently unknown. This sample was taken from a study of beta chain features in type 1 diabetes. Study summary: Examination covered around 110 million sorted cells spanning all samples. Study results and caveats: Shorter TCRB CDR3s, moderately but significantly so, were found in Type 1 diabetes patients in all four CD4+ subsets.

Reverse transcription of all isolated RNA meant that expressed TCRB transcripts were sequenced. About 3.57 million reads were obtained on average from naive, central memory and regulatory T cell samples. TCRdb's table, derived via immunoSEQ multiplex PCR, lists solely in-frame clones and lacks some. This table holds fewer than 450,000 clones, approximately 12% found once. There are 15 residues in the CDR3. From germline, CDR1 is GTSNPN and CDR2 SVGIG (reference sequence). V gave up 0 bases and J gave up 0 bases, with 11 bases separating them. Cell sorting via CD45RO/CCR7/CD25/CD127/CD95/CD27 was performed to obtain CD4+ naive, central memory, regulatory and stem cell-like memory cells.

Material: naive CD4+ T cells from blood. This receptor was identified in a woman under 30 with type 1 diabetes. The chain uses TRBV30 and TRBJ1-2; D gene uncertain. The CDR3: CAWSVSSQANYGYTF. The CDR3 DNA sequence: TGTGCCTGGAGTGTAAGTTCACAAGCTAACTATGGCTACACCTTC.